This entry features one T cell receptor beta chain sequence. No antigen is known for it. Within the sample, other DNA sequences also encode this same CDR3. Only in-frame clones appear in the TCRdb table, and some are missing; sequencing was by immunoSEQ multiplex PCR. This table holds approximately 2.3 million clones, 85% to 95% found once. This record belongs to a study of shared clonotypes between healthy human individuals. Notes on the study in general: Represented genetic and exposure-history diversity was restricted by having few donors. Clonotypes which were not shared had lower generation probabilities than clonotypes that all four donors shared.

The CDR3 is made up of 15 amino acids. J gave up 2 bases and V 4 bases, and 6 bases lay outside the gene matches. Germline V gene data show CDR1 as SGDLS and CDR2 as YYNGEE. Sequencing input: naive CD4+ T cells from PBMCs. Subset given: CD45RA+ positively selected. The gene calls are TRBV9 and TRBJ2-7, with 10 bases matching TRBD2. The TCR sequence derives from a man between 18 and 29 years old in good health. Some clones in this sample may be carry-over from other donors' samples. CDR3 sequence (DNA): TGTGCCAGCAGCCCACGGACTAGCGGACCCTACGAGCAGTACTTC. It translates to CASSPRTSGPYEQYF.